This T cell receptor (beta chain) was observed in a study of T-cell memory formation after mild COVID-19. Study-wide context: The TCR clusters were mostly specific to one donor. Study conclusions and caveats: Within pre-infection memory, some responding clones were found, suggesting cross-reactive memory joined. CD4+ contracting clones lay mainly in CM and EM, CD8+ ones in EMRA. In second-wave clones peaking day 37, SARS-CoV-2 specificity remained unconfirmed.

This CDR3 has 16 amino acids. Germline V lookup: CDR1 SGHTA, CDR2 FQGTGA. The ends were cut back, 5 bases at V and 1 base at J, with 14 bases in the middle. TCRdb passed the 5' RACE reads through MiXCR, listing each CDR3 protein once. The table records about 430,000 distinct CDR3 sequences, 24% of them present only once. Regarding this clonotype: The antigen remains undetermined.

The clonotype was recovered from an adult woman who had mild COVID-19 (a few samples of this study predate the infection). Cell type and time point are not known. The specimen was PBMCs or a T cell subset sorted from them (not recorded which). V is TRBV7-3 and J is TRBJ2-2, with D maybe TRBD2 (7 bases). In nucleotides, the CDR3 is TGTGCCAGCAGCCCCGGGGGCGGGAGGAACACCGGGGAGCTGTTTTTT. It translates to CASSPGGGRNTGELFF.